This record covers a single TCR beta chain. Its matching antigen is unknown. Only in-frame clones appear in the TCRdb table, and some are missing; sequencing was by immunoSEQ multiplex PCR. This sample has hundreds of thousands of clones; 86% occur once, and the top ten carry roughly 0.75%. Germline CDR1 is MNHNS and CDR2 is SASEGT. CDR3 length: 15 amino acids. The V gene lost 4 bases and the J gene lost 4 bases, with 17 bases spanning the gap. This entry comes from a study of cytomegalovirus exposure and HLA in healthy donors. For the study at large: According to later analysis, the same platform produced the 120 validation and several hundred first-cohort repertoires. Overall study findings and caveats: Researchers counted 180 or so TCR beta chains as cytomegalovirus-associated. It was reported that the classifier diagnosed cytomegalovirus status with high specificity and sensitivity in both the original and validation cohorts.

This clonotype originated in a woman under 30 in good health and CMV-seronegative. Sample: PBMCs. This chain links TRBV6-1 with TRBJ2-7, with D tentatively TRBD1 (7 bases). DNA for the CDR3: TGTGCCAGCAGTGTCGGCGGAGGGGGCAAGTACGAGCAGTACTTC. It translates to CASSVGGGGKYEQYF.